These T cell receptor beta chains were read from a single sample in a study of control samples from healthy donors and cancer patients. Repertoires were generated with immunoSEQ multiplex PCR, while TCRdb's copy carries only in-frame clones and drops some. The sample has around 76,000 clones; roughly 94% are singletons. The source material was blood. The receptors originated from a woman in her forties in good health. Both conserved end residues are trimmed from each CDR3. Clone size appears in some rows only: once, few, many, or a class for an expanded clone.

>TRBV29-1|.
SVGMGLAEYNEQF
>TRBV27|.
ASSLRLGVDAGANVLT
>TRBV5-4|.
ASSFKGVETQY
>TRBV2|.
ASSNDGSATNEKLF
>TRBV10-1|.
ASSGRTEAF
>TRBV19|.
ASSMSGYSNQPQH
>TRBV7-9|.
ASGRDSEGNGYT
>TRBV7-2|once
ASSPRTLNQPQH
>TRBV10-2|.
ASKRDLNSGANVLT
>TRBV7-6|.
ASSLDSINSPLH
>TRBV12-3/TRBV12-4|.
ASSPYSYEQY
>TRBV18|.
ASSQMSNQPQH
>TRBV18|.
ASSPAQGSSYEQY
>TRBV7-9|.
ASSPGGYSGNTIY
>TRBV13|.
ASSLDFSGSKTGELF
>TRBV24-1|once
ATSDGLAAYNEQF
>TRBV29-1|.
SVERDTGTGQETQY
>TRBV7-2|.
ASSPRLGTGERAF
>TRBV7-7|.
ASSPDQETQY
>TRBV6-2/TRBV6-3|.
ASSPGGLAKNIQY
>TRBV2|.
ASIELGQDLERGTGELF
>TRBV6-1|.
ASSELGGGQPQH
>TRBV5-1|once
ASSPQGGMRGYT
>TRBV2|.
ASIESPTYGYT
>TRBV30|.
AWSGLAGYGYEQY
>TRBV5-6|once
ASSLVRGRGANVLT
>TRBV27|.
ASTPKVVRQGIYEQY
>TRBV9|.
ASSPGGYGYT
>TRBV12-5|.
ASGPLGPGLGEQF
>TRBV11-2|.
ASSLAGIGNQPQH
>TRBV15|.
ATSRNRGMAYEQY
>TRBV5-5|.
ASSSPDGGRGEKLF
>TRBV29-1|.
SVGTGGGTEAF
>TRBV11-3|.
ASSPTSRNNEQF
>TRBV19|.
ASSIGLAGVNEQF
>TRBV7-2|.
ASSASFGTPGNTIY
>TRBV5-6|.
ASSFVGGAGGYT
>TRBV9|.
ASSVVSSGNTIY
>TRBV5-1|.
ASSLGLAGDGSDTQY
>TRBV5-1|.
ASSLGRGPLQETQY
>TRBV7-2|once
ASSMGANEKLF
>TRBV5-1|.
ASSSTSYTEAF
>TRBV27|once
ASSLGGSGANVLT
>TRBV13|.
ASSFPATSNEQF